This is a list of T cell receptor beta chains from one sample in a study of blood T cell repertoires in COVID-19. Some clones are missing from TCRdb's copy, which holds only in-frame ones; the method was immunoSEQ multiplex PCR. The data contain hundreds of thousands of clones, roughly 88% of them singletons. Sequenced input: peripheral blood. These receptor sequences come from a woman aged 25 to 39 with active or convalescent COVID-19. CDR3s include the opening cysteine and the closing phenylalanine or tryptophan. Each record gives: clone size, V gene, J gene, D gene, CDR3 DNA, CDR3 protein. The D gene is left open where the match is weak. Some rows have no size entry. The others give once, few or many, or a class for an expanded clone.

size: few
V: TRBV25-1
J: TRBJ1-1
D: .
DNA: TGTGCCAGCAGTGATCAGGGAGGGTCTCCTGAAGCTTTCTTT
CDR3: CASSDQGGSPEAFF

size: few
V: TRBV7-6
J: TRBJ2-7
D: TRBD1
DNA: TGTGCCAGCAGCTTAGGTGGGACAGCACCCTACGAGCAGTACTTC
CDR3: CASSLGGTAPYEQYF

size: .
V: TRBV4-1
J: TRBJ2-7
D: TRBD2
DNA: TGCGCCAGCAGCCAAGACGGACTAGAGGCCGAGCAGTACTTC
CDR3: CASSQDGLEAEQYF

size: .
V: TRBV5-4
J: TRBJ2-3
D: TRBD2
DNA: TGTGCCAGCAGCTTAGATGGGACTAGCGGGAATACGCAGTATTTT
CDR3: CASSLDGTSGNTQYF

size: .
V: TRBV11-3
J: TRBJ2-1
D: TRBD2
DNA: TGTGCCAGCAGCTCCGGCAGGCAATCGACTAGCGGGAGGGCCAGGGATGAGCAGTTCTTC
CDR3: CASSSGRQSTSGRARDEQFF

size: .
V: TRBV6-1
J: TRBJ2-7
D: .
DNA: TGTGCCAGCAGTGAGGGCAGGGGCAAAACCTACGAGCAGTACTTC
CDR3: CASSEGRGKTYEQYF

size: .
V: TRBV24-1
J: TRBJ1-2
D: TRBD1
DNA: TGTGCCACCAGTGTAACCTTCCGGGACAGGGAACCCGGCTACACCTTC
CDR3: CATSVTFRDREPGYTF

size: .
V: TRBV29-1
J: TRBJ2-7
D: .
DNA: TGCAGCGTTGAAGGACAGGCTAACTACGAGCAGTACTTC
CDR3: CSVEGQANYEQYF

size: once
V: TRBV9
J: TRBJ2-1
D: .
DNA: TGTGCCAGCAGCGTAGCTCTGCTAGCTGAACAGTTCTTC
CDR3: CASSVALLAEQFF

size: .
V: TRBV7-8
J: TRBJ2-1
D: TRBD1
DNA: TGTGCCAGCAGCAGCAACAGGGGGTGGACTATTAGCTCCTACAATGAGCAGTTCTTC
CDR3: CASSSNRGWTISSYNEQFF

size: .
V: TRBV24-1
J: TRBJ1-6
D: TRBD1
DNA: TGTGCCACCAGTGCCCGGGACAGGTCTGCTTCACCCCTCCACTTT
CDR3: CATSARDRSASPLHF

size: .
V: TRBV12-3/TRBV12-4
J: TRBJ1-5
D: .
DNA: TGTGCCAGCAGTGCCTCCGGGCCCCAGCATTTT
CDR3: CASSASGPQHF

size: few
V: TRBV11-2
J: TRBJ1-2
D: .
DNA: TGTGCCAGCAGATACGACTGGGGGCCATTCTATGGCTACACCTTC
CDR3: CASRYDWGPFYGYTF

size: .
V: TRBV4-1
J: TRBJ2-7
D: TRBD1
DNA: TGCGCCAGCAGCCAAGAACAGTCAGGGGGCTACGAGCAGTACTTC
CDR3: CASSQEQSGGYEQYF

size: .
V: TRBV11-2
J: TRBJ2-1
D: TRBD1
DNA: TGTGCCAGCAGCCTCCGTAAGGGGGCTCTCTACAATGAGCAGTTCTTC
CDR3: CASSLRKGALYNEQFF

size: .
V: TRBV2
J: TRBJ2-6
D: .
DNA: TGTGCCAGCAGTCTGACAGCTACCTCTGGGGCCAACGTCCTGACTTTC
CDR3: CASSLTATSGANVLTF

size: .
V: TRBV6-2/TRBV6-3
J: TRBJ2-3
D: TRBD2
DNA: TGTGCCAGCAGTTACGCGTCTAGCGGGGGCGAAGATACGCAGTATTTT
CDR3: CASSYASSGGEDTQYF